These 20 T cell receptor beta chains came from one sample sequenced in a study of shared clonotypes between healthy human individuals. The naive CD8 subset, CD45RO-negative cells positively selected for CCR7, excluded terminally differentiated effector memory CD45RA+ cells. Measured with immunoSEQ multiplex PCR; TCRdb has only the in-frame clones, and not every one. Of around 1.9 million clones listed, about 92% are singletons. The sequencing sample was made of naive CD8+ T cells from PBMCs. The receptors stem from a man aged 18 to 30 in good health. Some clones in this sample may be carry-over from other donors' samples.

The chain links TRBV9 to TRBJ1-3, with D perhaps matching TRBD1 (5 bases). CDR3 length equals 14 residues. Germline CDR1 reads SGDLS; CDR2 reads YYNGEE. V was cut by 2 bases and J by 4 bases, with 10 bases left in between. The CDR3 reads CASSVGGRGNTIYF. In nucleotides, the CDR3 is TGTGCCAGCAGCGTCGGGGGTAGGGGAAACACCATATATTTT.

CDR3 nucleotide sequence: TGTGCCAGTAGTGAGCGCGGGACCATGGACGACACCATATATTTT. Protein product: CASSERGTMDDTIYF. The chain couples TRBV19 to TRBJ1-3, with D possibly matching TRBD1 (5 bases). Germline V gene data show CDR1 as LNHDA and CDR2 as SQIVND (reference sequence). This CDR3 is built from 15 residues. V lost 5 bases and J lost 8, with 19 bases in between.

On this clone: This same CDR3 is encoded by further DNA sequences in the sample. The gene calls are TRBV7-2 and TRBJ1-1; TRBD1 might be the D (5 bases). The CDR3 is 15 residues long. V was trimmed by 4 bases and J by 1 base, leaving 13 bases between them. The germline gives CDR1 SGHTA, CDR2 FQGNSA. CDR3 loop: CASSSRDRENTEAFF. DNA for the CDR3: TGTGCCAGCAGCTCCCGGGACCGAGAGAACACTGAAGCTTTCTTT. The variable domain in full, completed from reference TRBV7-2 and TRBJ1-1, reads GAGVSQSPSNKVTEKGKDVELRCDPISGHTALYWYRQSLGQGLEFLIYFQGNSAPDKSGLPSDRFSAERTGGSVSTLTIQRTQQEDSAVYLCASSSRDRENTEAFFGQGTRLTVV.

The chain couples TRBV7-9 to TRBJ1-2; D remains unclear. CDR1 is SEHNR, CDR2 FQNEAQ, per germline (reference sequence). This CDR3 comprises 14 residues. Trimming cost V 5 bases and J 4 bases, with 14 bases left between them. CDR3 sequence reads: CASSATRGIYGYTF. Written as DNA, the CDR3 is TGTGCCAGCAGCGCAACGCGGGGAATCTATGGCTACACCTTC.

This chain links TRBV4-3 with TRBJ2-7; weak D call: TRBD1 (6 bases). V dropped 0 bases and J dropped 3 bases, with 12 bases sitting between them. CDR1 and CDR2 (germline): LGHNA, YSLEER. This CDR3 has 15 amino acids. The CDR3 DNA is TGCGCCAGCAGCCAAGAATCGGACAGCTTCTACGAGCAGTACTTC. Translating it yields CASSQESDSFYEQYF.

The chain joins TRBV28 to TRBJ2-2, with D tentatively TRBD2 (5 bases). In germline, CDR1 is MDHEN, CDR2 SYDVKM. Trimming cost V 7 bases and J 2 bases, with 20 bases left between them. The CDR3 runs to 17 residues. CDR3 nucleotides: TGTGCCAGCAACCCACAATTAATAGCGACTAACACCGGGGAGCTGTTTTTT. Its protein product is CASNPQLIATNTGELFF. Using reference TRBV28 and TRBJ2-2 for the parts outside the CDR3, the full variable domain is DVKVTQSSRYLVKRTGEKVFLECVQDMDHENMFWYRQDPGLGLRLIYFSYDVKMKEKGDIPEGYSVSREKKERFSLILESASTNQTSMYLCASNPQLIATNTGELFFGEGSRLTVL.

The J gene is TRBJ2-7, the V gene TRBV10-2; no definite D call. The germline CDR1 and CDR2 sequences are WSHSY and SAAADI. This CDR3 is 12 amino acids long. V lost 2 bases, J lost 0 bases, and 2 bases lay in between. The CDR3 DNA sequence: TGCGCCAGCAGTGAGCACTCCTACGAGCAGTACTTC. It translates to CASSEHSYEQYF.

V and J are TRBV28 and TRBJ2-4; D is ambiguous. The CDR3 covers 18 residues. Germline-derived CDR1 and CDR2 are MDHEN and SYDVKM. The V gene lost 2 bases and the J gene lost 0 bases, with 17 bases spanning the gap. The CDR3 sequence is CASSLRRTDLLAKNIQYF. The CDR3 DNA reads as TGTGCCAGCAGTTTAAGGAGAACGGACCTTCTAGCCAAAAACATTCAGTACTTC.

This clone was picked up one time. The sample has other DNA sequences that encode this CDR3 too. This chain uses TRBV14 with TRBJ2-2, with D uncertain. Between the trimmed V and J ends, which lost 2 bases and 5 bases, there was a span of 6 bases. Germline lookup yields CDR1 SGHDN and CDR2 FVKESK. The CDR3 runs 13 residues. The CDR3 reads CASSQLRTGELFF. In DNA, the CDR3 is TGTGCCAGCAGCCAACTACGGACCGGGGAGCTGTTTTTT.

The chain couples TRBV29-1 to TRBJ2-7; 7 bases align to TRBD1. This CDR3 spans 13 amino acids. With V trimmed by 6 bases and J by 2 bases, 7 bases remained unmatched. The germline V gene encodes CDR1 SQVTM and CDR2 ANQGSEA. CDR3 loop: CSVYTGQTYEQYF. The CDR3 nucleotides are TGCAGCGTATATACGGGACAGACCTACGAGCAGTACTTC.

V is TRBV19 and J is TRBJ2-1; D is unclear. The CDR3 is 16 residues long. Trimming took 3 bases from V and 0 from J, leaving 12 bases between them. The germline CDR1 and CDR2 sequences are LNHDA and SQIVND (reference sequence). The CDR3 nucleotides are TGTGCCAGTAGTATCAGTGGCGCCTACTCCTACAATGAGCAGTTCTTC. Amino acid sequence: CASSISGAYSYNEQFF.

This clone has only a few counts. V gene TRBV7-9 combines with J gene TRBJ1-1, with a possible D match to TRBD1 (5 bases). V was pared by 5 bases and J by 6 bases, with 16 bases between. CDR1 and CDR2 (germline): SEHNR, FQNEAQ (reference sequence). The CDR3 loop spans 14 amino acids. This chain's CDR3 is CASSPDSPRAEAFF. The CDR3 DNA follows: TGTGCCAGCAGCCCAGATTCCCCCAGGGCTGAAGCTTTCTTT.

This chain uses TRBV5-1 with TRBJ2-3; unclear D gene. CDR1 SGHRS and CDR2 YFSETQ come from the germline V gene. The CDR3 is made up of 14 amino acids. With 7 bases removed from V and 3 bases from J, the gap between germline ends came to 15 bases. This CDR3 reads CASVPVWATDTQYF. The CDR3 region has the DNA TGCGCCAGCGTACCCGTGTGGGCTACAGATACGCAGTATTTT.

This chain connects TRBV7-8 to TRBJ2-7; the D gene could be TRBD1 or TRBD2 (5 bases each). V lost 5 bases and J 3 bases, leaving 17 bases between the germline ends. Germline V lookup: CDR1 SGHVS, CDR2 FQNEAQ. This CDR3 has 15 amino acids. The CDR3: CASSLGPGDLYEQYF. The CDR3, as DNA: TGTGCCAGCAGCCTAGGCCCCGGGGACCTCTACGAGCAGTACTTC.

J is TRBJ2-3 and V is TRBV6-5; 8 nucleotides align to TRBD1. J was trimmed by 3 bases and V by 6 bases; bases with no gene match: 8. Germline assignment: CDR1 MNHEY and CDR2 SVGAGI. The CDR3 extends over 15 amino acids. The CDR3 DNA reads as TGTGCCAGCAGCCTCTGGACAGGGACAACAGATACGCAGTATTTT. This translates into CASSLWTGTTDTQYF.

The rearrangement joins TRBV7-9 to TRBJ2-1, with 10 bases fitting TRBD2. The CDR3 has 16 amino acids. The germline V gene has CDR1 SEHNR and CDR2 FQNEAQ (reference sequence). J lost 2 bases, V lost 4 bases, and 5 bases had no gene match. CDR3 in amino acids: CASSSQREGPYNEQFF. The CDR3 coding sequence is TGTGCCAGCAGCTCCCAGCGGGAGGGCCCCTACAATGAGCAGTTCTTC. Using reference TRBV7-9 and TRBJ2-1 for the parts outside the CDR3, the full variable domain is DTGVSQNPRHKITKRGQNVTFRCDPISEHNRLYWYRQTLGQGPEFLTYFQNEAQLEKSRLLSDRFSAERPKGSFSTLEIQRTEQGDSAMYLCASSSQREGPYNEQFFGPGTRLTVL.

V gene TRBV12-5 combines with J gene TRBJ2-3; TRBD2 matches at 9 bases. Germline assignment: CDR1 LGHNT and CDR2 FRNRAP. V shed 6 bases, J shed 4 bases, and the junction held 5 bases outside the gene matches. The CDR3 length is 14 residues. The CDR3 DNA follows: TGTGCTAGTGGGGCGGGAGGGCCCGCAGATACGCAGTATTTT. Its protein product is CASGAGGPADTQYF.

Regarding this clone: This sample includes further DNA sequences coding for the same CDR3. This rearrangement joins TRBV4-1 to TRBJ2-3, with unresolved D. The germline V gene has CDR1 MGHRA and CDR2 YSYEKL. The ends were cut back, 0 bases at V and 3 bases at J, with 7 bases in the middle. The CDR3 has 14 residues. CDR3 loop: CASSQDPATDTQYF. For the CDR3, the DNA is TGCGCCAGCAGCCAAGATCCGGCAACAGATACGCAGTATTTT.

This chain links TRBV11-3 with TRBJ2-3; 11 nucleotides align to TRBD2. Unmatched junction bases numbered 11, after V lost 9 bases and J lost 3 bases. This CDR3 spans 16 amino acids. Germline CDR1 is SGHNT and CDR2 is YENEEA. The CDR3 DNA sequence: TGTGCCAGTTCCTTAGGTGGGACTAGCGGAACAGATACGCAGTATTTT. Translating it yields CASSLGGTSGTDTQYF.

This chain connects TRBV13 to TRBJ2-1; D not resolved. With 5 bases removed from V and 8 bases from J, the gap between germline ends came to 10 bases. The CDR3 sequence is 12 residues long. The germline gives CDR1 PRHDT, CDR2 FYEKMQ (reference sequence). CDR3 coding DNA: TGTGCCAGCAGCCAGGACGTGGATGAGCAGTTCTTC. It is translated as CASSQDVDEQFF.